Listed below are T cell receptor beta chains from one sample, sequenced in a study of control samples from healthy donors and cancer patients. Libraries were prepared by immunoSEQ multiplex PCR; TCRdb keeps only in-frame clonotypes and omits some of them. The repertoire holds about 160,000 clones, with 80% to 95% as singletons. The sequencing sample was made of blood. These receptors came from a man aged 18 to 30 in good health. The conserved cysteine and the conserved F or W are not part of the CDR3 here. D genes are given only for firm matches. For some rows the clone size is stated as once, few or many, or as a class when expanded; others skip it.

. TRBV6-1 . ASSEATGFPAGELF
. TRBV5-4 . ASSSLQNTEAF
. TRBV27 . ASSLMPGGLGKNIQY
. TRBV9 . ASSVGQAGYGYT
. TRBV6-5 . ASSYSFVEETQY
. TRBV27 . ASSLSGFGYT
. TRBV7-2 . ASSLASGGEETQY
. TRBV5-1 . ASSLRVAEAQETQY
. TRBV4-3 . ASNQTTQTILNYGYT
. TRBV2 TRBD2 ASTRGTTGGVTQY
. TRBV10-3 . AISDGRDQPQH
. TRBV14 . ASSQGSDTWGIYGYT
. TRBV27 . ASSLLGWRNEKLF
. TRBV10-3 . AISESLAIL
. TRBV5-3 . ARSFLQPQH
. TRBV18 . ASSPGQRDYEQY
. TRBV7-8 TRBD2 ASSFRLAGDGEQF
. TRBV5-1 . ASRVGEGKEAF
. TRBV5-4 . ASSTQQDGSPLH
once TRBV2 . ASSVDRGYT
. TRBV7-2 . ASSPLSGYYNEQF
. TRBV13 TRBD1 ASSPDRNQETQY
. TRBV5-6 . ASSLVGSNQPQH
. TRBV27 . ASSFGGASQPQH
. TRBV7-8 TRBD1 ASSFGRQGAGTNYGYT
. TRBV28 . ASRSGLLNYGYT
. TRBV28 TRBD1 ASSLFGTGLSEQY
. TRBV28 TRBD2 ASSLSAREGLTGELF
. TRBV15 . ATSRVSRDYGYT
. TRBV11-1 . ASSLGRGLGEQY
once TRBV27 . ASSLSRQSTEAF
. TRBV5-1 TRBD2 ASSPGTSGIGDTQY